These T cell receptor beta chains were read from a single sample in a study of CD8 T cells in Susac syndrome. One entry per CDR3 protein, called by TCRdb with MiXCR from the immunoSEQ multiplex PCR reads. The table has approximately 180,000 distinct CDR3 sequences, approximately 93% seen once; the top ten hold around 0.1%. Sequenced input: CD4+ T cells from PBMCs. Receptors were obtained from a human donor with multiple sclerosis. Each CDR3 is given with its conserved first and last residue. The order of the fields is J gene, D gene, clone size, CDR3 length, V gene, CDR3 protein, CDR3 DNA. D genes are given only for firm matches. Rows may omit the clone size; those that give it use once, few, many or a size class.

J: TRBJ2-2; D: .; size: .; length: 15; V: TRBV6-1; CDR3: CASSEKNRPTGELFF; DNA: TGTGCCAGCAGTGAGAAGAACAGGCCAACCGGGGAGCTGTTTTTT
J: TRBJ2-1; D: TRBD2; size: .; length: 15; V: TRBV24-1; CDR3: CATGGGLAGDNEQFF; DNA: TGTGCCACCGGAGGAGGGCTAGCGGGAGACAATGAGCAGTTCTTC
J: TRBJ1-1; D: TRBD1; size: .; length: 12; V: TRBV7-2; CDR3: CASSHPTGEAFF; DNA: TGTGCCAGCAGCCACCCGACAGGGGAAGCTTTCTTT
J: TRBJ2-5; D: TRBD1; size: once; length: 13; V: TRBV28; CDR3: CASSFDREETQYF; DNA: TGTGCCAGCAGTTTCGACAGGGAAGAGACCCAGTACTTC
J: TRBJ1-6; D: .; size: .; length: 15; V: TRBV3-1; CDR3: CASSYKVSYNSPLHF; DNA: TGTGCCAGCAGCTACAAGGTATCCTATAATTCACCCCTCCACTTT
J: TRBJ1-2; D: .; size: .; length: 13; V: TRBV29-1; CDR3: CSAGGGTNYGYTF; DNA: TGCAGCGCTGGTGGGGGAACTAACTATGGCTACACCTTC
J: TRBJ2-1; D: TRBD1; size: .; length: 16; V: TRBV18; CDR3: CASSPWTGGTYNEQFF; DNA: TGTGCCAGCTCACCGTGGACAGGGGGCACCTACAATGAGCAGTTCTTC
J: TRBJ2-3; D: .; size: .; length: 15; V: TRBV24-1; CDR3: CATSDFGFGTDTQYF; DNA: TGTGCCACCAGTGATTTCGGCTTCGGCACAGATACGCAGTATTTT
J: TRBJ2-1; D: TRBD2; size: .; length: 16; V: TRBV24-1; CDR3: CATSDAGLAGGNEQFF; DNA: TGTGCCACCAGTGACGCCGGACTAGCGGGAGGCAATGAGCAGTTCTTC
J: TRBJ1-1; D: .; size: .; length: 14; V: TRBV3-1; CDR3: CASSGGRGGTEAFF; DNA: TGTGCCAGCAGCGGGGGCAGGGGCGGAACTGAAGCTTTCTTT